A selection of T cell receptor beta chains follows, all from one sample in a study of early T cells in non-severe SARS-CoV-2 infection. TCRdb redid the calling of the 5' RACE reads with MiXCR, one entry per CDR3 protein. The table lists tens of thousands of distinct CDR3 sequences, over 9.5% of them singletons. The sequencing sample was made of whole blood. Every receptor here comes from an adult who was a healthcare worker with PCR-confirmed SARS-CoV-2 infection or an uninfected control (not recorded which). Both conserved end residues are trimmed from each CDR3. Only part of the rows carry a size: once, few, many, or a class if the clone is expanded.

14,TRBV7-8,many,TRBJ2-6,ASSFGWSSGANVLT
12,TRBV7-3,few,TRBJ2-3,ASSFRSSGDTQY
9,TRBV6-5,medium-sized,TRBJ2-7,ASTRGYEQY
13,TRBV11-2,few,TRBJ2-1,ASSPLAGGVGEQF
13,TRBV5-1,NA,TRBJ2-5,ASSLAGEGAETQY
14,TRBV10-2,few,TRBJ2-5,ASSPGVAGGPETQY
12,TRBV5-5,NA,TRBJ2-4,ASSLEWTGYIQY
15,TRBV5-1,few,TRBJ2-6,ASSGTSGNSGANVLT
13,TRBV13,many,TRBJ1-2,ASSTWTGGGYGYT
14,TRBV7-2,NA,TRBJ2-3,ASSPTGTWGTDTQY
11,TRBV29-1,NA,TRBJ2-5,SAPGLVQETQY
11,TRBV13,NA,TRBJ1-2,ASSFTGQAGYT
15,TRBV18,NA,TRBJ1-3,ASSPQPPGSSRNTIY